The sequence of this T cell receptor beta chain was determined in a study of T cell responses to AZD1222 COVID-19 vaccine. Details on this clone: Its specificity is unknown.

V dropped 4 bases and J dropped 4; count of bases not matched to a gene: 9. The CDR3 is 16 amino acids. CDR1 and CDR2 (germline): SGHNT, YYREEE (reference sequence). Study observations and caveats: Among the donors, most were white British and more were female, and clonal diversity was possibly underestimated. Researchers took repertoire samples only after the peak T cell response had come.

Sequencing used immunoSEQ multiplex PCR; TCRdb keeps in-frame clones, though not all of them. The repertoire holds 130,000 to 150,000 clones, about 91% seen once, with 2.8% in the top ten. The chain has TRBV5-4 and TRBJ2-1; 9 nucleotides match TRBD2. The clonotype comes from an adult in good health. Sequenced here: peripheral blood, sampled on day 0 of AZD1222 vaccination. CDR3 amino acids: CASSVKLAGWYNEQFF. The DNA for the CDR3 is TGTGCCAGCAGCGTTAAGCTAGCGGGGTGGTACAATGAGCAGTTCTTC.